The text below deals with one T cell receptor beta chain. Its antigen remains unknown. Amplified TCR beta CDR3 regions derived from RNA transcripts. A set of HTBI primers served as the primers for a first-round RT-PCR of the TCR CDR3. Each CDR3 protein is one row after TCRdb ran MiXCR on the multiplex PCR reads. The sample yields about 210,000 distinct CDR3 sequences, 17% seen once. These data are taken from a study of T cells in Graves' hyperthyroidism and ophthalmopathy. The CDR3 consists of 15 residues. Trimming removed 0 bases from V and 5 bases from J, with 14 bases in between. Germline CDR1 and CDR2: LGHNA and YSLEER. Diagnoses used clinical symptoms, serum thyroxine and TRAb, thyroid ultrasound and orbital computed tomography. PBMCs were derived from under 13 ml fresh peripheral blood. Whole-study results and caveats: Most clonotypes expanded in thyroid above 0.001 were likewise present in blood.

The source material was blood. The rearrangement links TRBV4-3 to TRBJ2-7; the D gene is possibly TRBD1 (6 bases). This receptor was obtained from a man over 45 with Graves' hyperthyroidism. CDR3 sequence: CASSQDESGADEQYF. As DNA, the CDR3 is TGCGCCAGCAGCCAAGACGAATCAGGGGCGGACGAGCAGTACTTC.